This T cell receptor beta chain derives from a study of T-cell reconstitution after alpha-beta-depleted transplantation in children. Study-wide points: Reported findings indicate that, about two months after transplant, alpha-beta T cells came from several hundred expanded clones, which were derived from non-depleted graft cells. Where some patients showed high TCRbeta diversity at day 60, it came from recipient T cells and thymic progenitors that had survived. T cells produced anew were the main source of T-cell counts and diversity one year after transplant.

This clonotype appeared many times. Its matching antigen is unknown. For TCRbeta, the library was prepared with unique molecular identifiers. TCRdb called the PCR reads again in MiXCR, with one record for every CDR3 protein. The sample has roughly 4,500 distinct CDR3 sequences, around 23% seen once; the top ten hold 25% to 35%. V lost 2 bases and J lost 5, with 7 bases in between. Germline V gene lookup returns CDR1 SEHNR and CDR2 FQNEAQ (reference sequence). This CDR3 is 12 amino acids long. The J gene is TRBJ2-7, the V gene TRBV7-9; possible D gene TRBD1, 5 bases. The sequencing here drew on PBMCs, mostly from graft donor cells, taken 60 days after TCRalphabeta/CD19-depleted stem cell transplant. The sequence came from a boy in the first two years of life who had a stem cell transplant for SCID, so the T cells may come from the graft donor. The CDR3 here is CASSLMGHEQYF. For the CDR3, the DNA is TGTGCCAGCAGCTTAATGGGGCACGAGCAGTACTTC.